Listed below are T cell receptor beta chains from one sample, sequenced in a study of shared clonotypes between healthy human individuals. Profiled with immunoSEQ multiplex PCR; TCRdb holds only in-frame clones, not every one. The sample includes around 2.5 million clones, roughly 93% of them seen just once. Sequenced input: naive CD4+ T cells from PBMCs. The receptors were sampled from a man between 18 and 29 years old in good health. Some clones in this sample may be carry-over from other donors' samples. Both conserved end residues are part of each CDR3. D genes are given only for firm matches. Clone size is shown for a subset of rows, as once, few, many or a class of expanded clone.

size | J | length | V | D | CDR3 | DNA
NA | TRBJ2-1 | 16 | TRBV19 | TRBD2 | CASSIPGLADYNEQFF | TGTGCCAGTAGTATCCCGGGACTAGCGGACTACAATGAGCAGTTCTTC
NA | TRBJ2-1 | 16 | TRBV7-2 | TRBD2 | CASSLLELAEMNEQFF | TGTGCCAGCAGCTTACTCGAACTAGCGGAGATGAATGAGCAGTTCTTC
once | TRBJ2-7 | 16 | TRBV5-1 | NA | CASSPVPTNPAYEQYF | TGCGCCAGCAGCCCCGTCCCCACCAACCCCGCCTACGAGCAGTACTTC
NA | TRBJ2-2 | 16 | TRBV5-4 | TRBD2 | CASSLASGGDTGELFF | TGTGCCAGCAGCTTGGCTAGCGGAGGGGACACCGGGGAGCTGTTTTTT
NA | TRBJ2-1 | 18 | TRBV28 | TRBD2 | CASSLRLAGGASYNEQFF | TGTGCCAGCAGTTTAAGGCTAGCGGGAGGGGCCTCCTACAATGAGCAGTTCTTC
NA | TRBJ1-2 | 12 | TRBV19 | NA | CASSIAGEGYTF | TGTGCCAGTAGTATAGCAGGGGAAGGCTACACCTTC
NA | TRBJ2-1 | 16 | TRBV5-1 | TRBD1 | CASSLRGQGAGDEQFF | TGCGCCAGCAGCTTGAGGGGACAGGGGGCTGGGGATGAGCAGTTCTTC
NA | TRBJ2-7 | 13 | TRBV6-5 | NA | CASSYNRGSEQYF | TGTGCCAGCAGTTACAATAGGGGATCAGAGCAGTACTTC
NA | TRBJ2-3 | 15 | TRBV5-1 | NA | CASSPGTILTDTQYF | TGCGCCAGCAGCCCCGGGACGATACTCACAGATACGCAGTATTTT
NA | TRBJ2-5 | 14 | TRBV7-9 | NA | CASSLREGAETQYF | TGTGCCAGCAGCTTACGTGAAGGGGCAGAGACCCAGTACTTC
NA | TRBJ2-1 | 14 | TRBV30 | TRBD2 | CAWRAGLAKAEQFF | TGTGCCTGGAGGGCCGGACTAGCGAAGGCTGAGCAGTTCTTC